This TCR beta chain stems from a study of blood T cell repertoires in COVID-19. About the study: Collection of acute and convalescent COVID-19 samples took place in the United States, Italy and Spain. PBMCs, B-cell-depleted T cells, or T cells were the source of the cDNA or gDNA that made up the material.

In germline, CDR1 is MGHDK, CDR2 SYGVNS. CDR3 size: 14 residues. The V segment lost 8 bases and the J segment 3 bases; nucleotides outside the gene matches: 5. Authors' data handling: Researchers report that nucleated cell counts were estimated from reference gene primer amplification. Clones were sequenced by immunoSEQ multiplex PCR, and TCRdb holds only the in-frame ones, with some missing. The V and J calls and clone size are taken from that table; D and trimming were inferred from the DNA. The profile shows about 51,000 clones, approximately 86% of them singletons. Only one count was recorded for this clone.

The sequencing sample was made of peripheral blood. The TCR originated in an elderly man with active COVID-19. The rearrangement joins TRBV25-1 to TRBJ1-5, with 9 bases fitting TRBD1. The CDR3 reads CASSGTGPNQPQHF. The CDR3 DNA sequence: TGTGCCAGCTCGGGGACAGGGCCCAATCAGCCCCAGCATTTT.